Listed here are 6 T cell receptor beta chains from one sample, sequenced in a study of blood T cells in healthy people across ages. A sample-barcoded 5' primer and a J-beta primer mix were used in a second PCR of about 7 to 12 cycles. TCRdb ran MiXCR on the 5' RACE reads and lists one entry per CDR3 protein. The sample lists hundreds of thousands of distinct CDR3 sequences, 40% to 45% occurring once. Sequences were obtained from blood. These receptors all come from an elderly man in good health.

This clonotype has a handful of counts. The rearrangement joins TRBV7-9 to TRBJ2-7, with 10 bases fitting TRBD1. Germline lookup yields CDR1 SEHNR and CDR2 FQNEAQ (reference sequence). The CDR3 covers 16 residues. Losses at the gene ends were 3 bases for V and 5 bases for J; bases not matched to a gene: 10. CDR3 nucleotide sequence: TGTGCCAGCAGCTTGCACGGGACAGGGGTCGGCGACGAGCAGTACTTC. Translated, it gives CASSLHGTGVGDEQYF.

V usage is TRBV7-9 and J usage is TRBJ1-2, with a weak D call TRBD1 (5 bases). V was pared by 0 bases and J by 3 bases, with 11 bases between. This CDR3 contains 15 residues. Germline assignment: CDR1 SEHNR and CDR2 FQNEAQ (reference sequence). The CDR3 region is CASSLAGGPDYGYTF. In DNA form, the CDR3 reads TGTGCCAGCAGCTTAGCGGGGGGACCCGACTATGGCTACACCTTC.

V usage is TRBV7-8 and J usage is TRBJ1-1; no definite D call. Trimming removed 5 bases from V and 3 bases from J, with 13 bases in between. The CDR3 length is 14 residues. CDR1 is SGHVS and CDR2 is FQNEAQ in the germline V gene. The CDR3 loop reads CASSPRTVDTEAFF. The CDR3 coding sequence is TGTGCCAGCAGCCCCCGGACCGTGGACACTGAAGCTTTCTTT.

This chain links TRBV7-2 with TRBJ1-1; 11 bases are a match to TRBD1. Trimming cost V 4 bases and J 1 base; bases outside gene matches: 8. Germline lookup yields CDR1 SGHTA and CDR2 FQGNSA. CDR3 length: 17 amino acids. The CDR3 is CASSSLDRGLGNTEAFF. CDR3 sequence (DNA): TGTGCCAGCAGCTCCCTGGACAGGGGGCTTGGGAACACTGAAGCTTTCTTT.

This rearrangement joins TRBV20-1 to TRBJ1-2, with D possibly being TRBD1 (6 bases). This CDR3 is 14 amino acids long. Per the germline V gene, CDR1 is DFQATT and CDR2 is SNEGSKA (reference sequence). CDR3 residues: CSAEGGRDNYGYTF. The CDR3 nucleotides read TGCAGCGCTGAGGGGGGCAGGGATAACTATGGCTACACCTTC.

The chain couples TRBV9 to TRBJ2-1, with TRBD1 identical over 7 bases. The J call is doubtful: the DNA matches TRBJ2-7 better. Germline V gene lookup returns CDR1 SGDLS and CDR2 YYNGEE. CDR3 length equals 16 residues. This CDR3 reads CASSVDGTATYNEQYF. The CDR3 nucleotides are TGTGCCAGCAGCGTAGACGGGACAGCCACCTACAATGAGCAGTACTTC.